This T cell receptor (beta chain) was identified in a study of blood T cell repertoires in COVID-19. Sequenced by immunoSEQ multiplex PCR; TCRdb stores in-frame clones only, minus some. The data show about 52,000 clones, with roughly 84% seen just once and around 15% held by the top ten. The V and J ends lost 5 bases and 3 bases respectively, with 3 bases between them. The CDR3 has 11 residues. CDR1 is LGHDT and CDR2 is YNNKEL in the germline V gene (reference sequence). The TCR comes from a human donor with active COVID-19. The donor label of this sample is uncertain. The chain links TRBV3-1 (or the pseudogene TRBV3-2) to TRBJ2-3; D gene ambiguous. Sequencing input: peripheral blood. The CDR3 bases are TGTGCCAGCAGCTCAACAGATACGCAGTATTTT. It is translated as CASSSTDTQYF.